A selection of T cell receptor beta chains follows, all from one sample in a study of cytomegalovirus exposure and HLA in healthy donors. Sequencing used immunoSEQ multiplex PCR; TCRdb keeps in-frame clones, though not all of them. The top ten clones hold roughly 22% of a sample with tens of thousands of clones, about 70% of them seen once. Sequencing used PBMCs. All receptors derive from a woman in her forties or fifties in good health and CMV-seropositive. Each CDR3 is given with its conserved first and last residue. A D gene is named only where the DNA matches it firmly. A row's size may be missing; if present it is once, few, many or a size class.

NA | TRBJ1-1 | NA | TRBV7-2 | TGTGCCAGCAGCTTCGGGGGAGGGAACACTGAAGCTTTCTTT | CASSFGGGNTEAFF
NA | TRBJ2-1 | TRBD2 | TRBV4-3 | TGCGCCAGCAGCCAAGGCGGCGGGAGCTCCTACAATGAGCAGTTCTTC | CASSQGGGSSYNEQFF
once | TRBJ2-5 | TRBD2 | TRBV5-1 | TGCGCCAGCAGTAGTAGCGGGGGGACCCAAGAGACCCAGTACTTC | CASSSSGGTQETQYF
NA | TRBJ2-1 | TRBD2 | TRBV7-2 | TGTGCCAGCAGCTCCTCGGGGGGGGTGGAGCAGTTCTTC | CASSSSGGVEQFF
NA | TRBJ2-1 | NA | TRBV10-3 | TGTGCCATCAAAGCGAGATACAACTACAATGAGCAGTTCTTC | CAIKARYNYNEQFF
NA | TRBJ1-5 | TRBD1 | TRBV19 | TGTGCCAGTAGTCCTACAGACAGGGGAATTGGCAATCAGCCCCAGCATTTT | CASSPTDRGIGNQPQHF
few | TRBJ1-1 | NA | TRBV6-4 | TGTGCCAGCAGTGAGCACCCGGGGAACACTGAAGCTTTCTTT | CASSEHPGNTEAFF
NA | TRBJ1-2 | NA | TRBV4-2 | TGTGCCAGCAGCCAACCTGATTTGAGAAACTATGGCTACACCTTC | CASSQPDLRNYGYTF
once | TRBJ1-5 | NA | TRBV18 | TGTGCCAGCTCATCTACAGGGAATCAGCCCCAGCATTTT | CASSSTGNQPQHF
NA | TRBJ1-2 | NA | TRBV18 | TGTGCCAGCTCACCAGGGGGGGTTTATGGCTACACCTTC | CASSPGGVYGYTF
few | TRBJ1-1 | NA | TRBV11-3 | TGTGCCAGCAGCGCCGACTCGAACACTGAAGCTTTCTTT | CASSADSNTEAFF
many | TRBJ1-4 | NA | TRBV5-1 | TGCGCCAGCAGCTTGGCCGAGGGGGCTAATGAAAAACTGTTTTTT | CASSLAEGANEKLFF
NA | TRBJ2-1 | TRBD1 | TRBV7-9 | TGTGCCAGCAGCCCCCCCGGGACAGAATACAATGAGCAGTTCTTC | CASSPPGTEYNEQFF
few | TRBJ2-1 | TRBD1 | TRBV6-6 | TGTGCCAGCAGCCGACAGGGCTCCTACAATGAGCAGTTCTTC | CASSRQGSYNEQFF
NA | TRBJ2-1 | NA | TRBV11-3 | TGTGCCAGCAGCGGGGGACTTGTAGTGGGCAATGAGCAGTTCTTC | CASSGGLVVGNEQFF
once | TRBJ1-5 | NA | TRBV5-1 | TGCGCCAGCAGCTCCGCCGGCGGCAGTAATCAGCCCCAGCATTTT | CASSSAGGSNQPQHF
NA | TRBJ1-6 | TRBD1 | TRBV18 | TGTGCCAGCTCACCTAGGGACAGTTTAAGCTCCTATAATTCACCCCTCCACTTT | CASSPRDSLSSYNSPLHF
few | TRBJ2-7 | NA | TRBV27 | TGTGCCAGCAGGGACAACTACGAGCAGTACTTC | CASRDNYEQYF
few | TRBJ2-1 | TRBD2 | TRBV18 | TGTGCCAGCTCACCACGCACTAGCGGGGATCCATACAATGAGCAGTTCTTC | CASSPRTSGDPYNEQFF
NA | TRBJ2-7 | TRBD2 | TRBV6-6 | TGTGCCAGCACCGACAAGGGCGGGAGTGTCTACGAGCAGTACTTC | CASTDKGGSVYEQYF
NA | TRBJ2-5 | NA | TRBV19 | TGTGCCAGTAGTATCTCGGCGGCCTTGCAAGAGACCCAGTACTTC | CASSISAALQETQYF
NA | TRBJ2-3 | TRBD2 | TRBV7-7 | TGTGCTAGCAGTTCGGGACTAAGCACAGATACGCAGTATTTT | CASSSGLSTDTQYF
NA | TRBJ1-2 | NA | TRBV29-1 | TGCAGCGTTGTGCTGGGCCTCCATCCTGGCTACACCTTC | CSVVLGLHPGYTF
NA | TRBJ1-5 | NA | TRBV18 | TGTGCCAGCTCCCGGAGATCAGACGGAAGCAATCAGCCCCAGCATTTT | CASSRRSDGSNQPQHF
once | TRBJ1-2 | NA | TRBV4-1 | TGCGCCAGCAGCCAAGAGGGGGGAGCTAACTATGGCTACACCTTC | CASSQEGGANYGYTF
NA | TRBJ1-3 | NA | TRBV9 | TGTGCCAGCAGCGTCGGTGACAGGGGAAACACCATATATTTT | CASSVGDRGNTIYF
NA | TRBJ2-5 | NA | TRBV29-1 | TGCAGCGTCCGGACAGATCATGTGGACCAGTACTTC | CSVRTDHVDQYF
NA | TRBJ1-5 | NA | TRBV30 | TGTGCCTGGGGGCCTAAAGGGGGGCCCCAGCATTTT | CAWGPKGGPQHF
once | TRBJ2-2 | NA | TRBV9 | TGTGCCAGCAGCGTAGTTAACAGCGGGGAGCTGTTTTTT | CASSVVNSGELFF
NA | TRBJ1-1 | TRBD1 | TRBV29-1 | TGCAGCGGGGGACAGGGAAGGACTGAAGCTTTCTTT | CSGGQGRTEAFF
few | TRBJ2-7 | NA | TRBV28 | TGTGCCAGCAGTGGGACGGGCAGGGGCGAGCAGTACTTC | CASSGTGRGEQYF
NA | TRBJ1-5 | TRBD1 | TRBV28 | TGTGCCAGCAACAACGGACAGGGCCCCCAGCCCCAGCATTTT | CASNNGQGPQPQHF
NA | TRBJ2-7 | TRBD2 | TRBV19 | TGTGCCAGCCGGGGGGAGGTGGAATACGAGCAGTACTTC | CASRGEVEYEQYF
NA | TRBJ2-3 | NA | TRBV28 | TGTGCCAGCAGTCTCCTATCTAGGGATACGCAGTATTTT | CASSLLSRDTQYF
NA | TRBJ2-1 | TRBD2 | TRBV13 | TGTGCCAGCACCGAGTCGGGGAGGGTAAACAATGAGCAGTTCTTC | CASTESGRVNNEQFF
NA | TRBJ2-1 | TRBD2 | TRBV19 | TGTGCCAGTAGCCCCGGGGGCCTGACTAGCGGGAGTTCTTACAATGAGCAGTTCTTC | CASSPGGLTSGSSYNEQFF
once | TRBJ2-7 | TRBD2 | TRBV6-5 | TGTGCCAGCAGTGCTAGCGGGGGGGCCTACGAGCAGTACTTC | CASSASGGAYEQYF
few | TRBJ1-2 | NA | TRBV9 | TGTGCCAGCAGCCGGGGTGGTGGCGGTCCTAACTATGGCTACACCTTC | CASSRGGGGPNYGYTF
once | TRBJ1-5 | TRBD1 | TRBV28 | TGTGCCAGCAGAATCCGATTTGGACAGGGAAATCAGCCCCAGCATTTT | CASRIRFGQGNQPQHF
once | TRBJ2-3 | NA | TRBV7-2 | TGTGCCAGCAGCTCCCGTTTCACAGATACGCAGTATTTT | CASSSRFTDTQYF
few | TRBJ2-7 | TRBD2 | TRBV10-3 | TGTGCCATCAGAGTAACTAGCGGGGGCTACGAGCAGTACTTC | CAIRVTSGGYEQYF
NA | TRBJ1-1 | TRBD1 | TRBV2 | TGTGCCAGCAGTGCAGGGGGCCCTGAAGCTTTCTTT | CASSAGGPEAFF
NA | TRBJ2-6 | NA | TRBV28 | TGTGCCAGCAGTTTGGGGGGATCTGGGGCCAACGTCCTGACTTTC | CASSLGGSGANVLTF
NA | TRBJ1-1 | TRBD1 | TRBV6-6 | TGTGCCAGCAGTTACTCGACGGGGCAGGGGGGACAAGCTTTCTTT | CASSYSTGQGGQAFF
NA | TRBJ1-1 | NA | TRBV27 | TGTGCCAGCAGTTTATCAGAGGGGGCTGAAGCTTTCTTT | CASSLSEGAEAFF
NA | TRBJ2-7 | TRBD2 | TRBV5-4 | TGTGCCAGCAGCCCTGAGCGCGGGAGTTTCTACGAGCAGTACTTC | CASSPERGSFYEQYF
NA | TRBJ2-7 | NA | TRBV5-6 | TGTGCCAGCAACAACTTTGGAGGCTACAGCTCCTACGAGCAGTACTTC | CASNNFGGYSSYEQYF
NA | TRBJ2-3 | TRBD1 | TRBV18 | TGTGCCAGCTCACCACCCTCCCGACAGGGGGGGAATACGCAGTATTTT | CASSPPSRQGGNTQYF
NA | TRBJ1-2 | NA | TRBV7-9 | TGTGCCAGCAGCCGGGAGGGCCACTATGGCTACACCTTC | CASSREGHYGYTF
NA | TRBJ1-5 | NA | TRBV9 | TGTGCCAGCAGCGTAGGGGCCCGGGGAGATCAGCCCCAGCATTTT | CASSVGARGDQPQHF
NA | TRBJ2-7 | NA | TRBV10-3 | TGTGCCATCAGTGCCACAGGGTTGGGGAGCGAGCAGTACTTC | CAISATGLGSEQYF
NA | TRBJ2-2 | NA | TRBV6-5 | TGTGCCAGCCACCGACAGGGAGGCACCGGGGAGCTGTTTTTT | CASHRQGGTGELFF
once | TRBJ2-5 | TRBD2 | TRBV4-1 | TGCGCCAGCAGCCCAGCGGTGGGCAGGGGACTAGGAGGTGGGGAGACCCAGTACTTC | CASSPAVGRGLGGGETQYF
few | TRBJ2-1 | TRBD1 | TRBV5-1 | TGCGCCAGCAGCTTGGCGGGACAGGCCTCCAATGAGCAGTTCTTC | CASSLAGQASNEQFF
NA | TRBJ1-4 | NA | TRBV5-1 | TGCGCCAGCAGCTTGGATACGGGTGAAAAACTGTTTTTT | CASSLDTGEKLFF
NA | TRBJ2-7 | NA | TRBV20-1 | TGCAGTGCTCCAGATATTTACGAGCAGTACTTC | CSAPDIYEQYF
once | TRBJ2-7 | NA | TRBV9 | TGTGCCAGCAGCGCAGATACAGGCTACGAGCAGTACTTC | CASSADTGYEQYF
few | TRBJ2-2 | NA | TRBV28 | TGTGCCAGCAGTCTACCACCTGACATAACCGGGGAGCTGTTTTTT | CASSLPPDITGELFF
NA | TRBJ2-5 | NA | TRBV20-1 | TGCAGTGCTCTAGGAGAGACCCAGTACTTC | CSALGETQYF